This TCR beta chain was retrieved from a study of response to subunit inactivated influenza vaccine. One entry per CDR3 protein results from TCRdb running MiXCR on the RT-PCR reads. The sample has about 540,000 distinct CDR3 sequences; approximately 22% are singletons. The CDR3 extends over 13 amino acids. Trimming left V 5 bases short and J 0 bases short, with 11 bases between. Germline V CDR1 and CDR2: SQVTM, ANQGSEA. The sample was also linked to a second study, of T cells expressing NK-cell markers. From that report: The authors generated TCR beta cDNA through 5'RACE template switching with UMIs.

The receptor was derived from a man in his fifties or sixties who received an inactivated influenza vaccine. The genes are TRBV29-1 and TRBJ2-7, with D possibly being TRBD1 (6 bases). Source: CD4+ T cells sorted from PBMCs, taken less than 13 days after vaccination. The CDR3, as DNA: TGCAGCGTTTCTCGGGACACCTCCTACGAGCAGTACTTC. As protein: CSVSRDTSYEQYF.